What follows are 8 T cell receptor beta chains derived from one specimen sequenced in a study of T cell repertoires in ileal Crohn's disease. Using immunoSEQ multiplex PCR, the repertoire was profiled, and TCRdb retains in-frame clones only, with some absent. The sample shows approximately 11,000 clones, roughly 78% of them seen only once. Time point reported: neoterminal ileum biopsy at postoperative endoscopy, about 6 months after surgery. Material for sequencing was ileal tissue. These receptors originate from an adult with Crohn's disease.

V and J are TRBV2 and TRBJ2-2; D remains unclear. Trimming stripped 7 bases from V and 3 bases from J, with 12 bases between. The CDR3 runs 14 residues. CDR1 and CDR2 from the germline V gene are SNHLY and FYNNEI. CDR3 in DNA: TGTGCCAGCATGGGCCTTCTGGACACCGGGGAGCTGTTTTTT. This translates into CASMGLLDTGELFF.

The J gene is TRBJ2-7, the V gene TRBV6-5; 7 bases fit TRBD2. V dropped 2 bases and J dropped 7; count of bases not matched to a gene: 14. CDR1 and CDR2 (germline): MNHEY, SVGAGI. The CDR3 is 16 amino acids. CDR3 nucleotide sequence: TGTGCCAGCAGTTACGGGTGGGACGGGTCCGGGGGGGAGCAGTACTTC. Its translation: CASSYGWDGSGGEQYF.

V usage is TRBV29-1 and J usage is TRBJ2-2; 8 nucleotides align to TRBD2. The V gene's germline CDR1 is SQVTM and CDR2 ANQGSEA. The CDR3 is made up of 14 amino acids. V trimming: 5 bases; J trimming: 0 bases; junction bases outside the gene matches: 2. CDR3 DNA sequence: TGCAGCGTTCGGGGGGGGACGAACACCGGGGAGCTGTTTTTT. It codes for CSVRGGTNTGELFF.

This chain uses TRBV10-1 with TRBJ1-1; maybe TRBD1 (6 bases). The CDR3 extends over 14 amino acids. CDR1 is WNHNN, CDR2 SYGVQD, per germline (reference sequence). V lost 4 bases, J lost 0 bases, and 9 bases lay in between. CDR3 sequence reads: CASSGAGVNTEAFF. The CDR3 nucleotides read TGCGCCAGCAGTGGGGCAGGGGTGAACACTGAAGCTTTCTTT.

The V gene is TRBV30, the J gene TRBJ2-3, with 15 bases aligning to TRBD2. The CDR3 loop spans 16 amino acids. Germline CDR1 and CDR2: GTSNPN and SVGIG (reference sequence). With 1 base clipped from V and 5 bases from J, the junction kept 4 bases outside the gene matches. DNA for the CDR3: TGTGCCTGGAGTGCAGGACTAGCGGGGGGGATAGATACGCAGTATTTT. Residues: CAWSAGLAGGIDTQYF.

The chain uses TRBV6-1 and TRBJ1-5, with unresolved D. This CDR3 has 15 amino acids. CDR1 is MNHNS, CDR2 SASEGT, per germline. Deletions cut 2 bases from V and 4 bases from J, with 12 bases between. The CDR3 coding sequence is TGTGCCAGCAGTGAATCGCACAGCTATAATCAGCCCCAGCATTTT. Encoded protein: CASSESHSYNQPQHF.

The CDR3 nucleotides read TGCAGCGTTGAACAGGGGGATCCTTTGGCTTTCTTT. Its translation: CSVEQGDPLAFF. The V gene is TRBV29-1, the J gene TRBJ1-1; 7 positions agree with TRBD1. This CDR3 region has 12 residues. The V and J ends lost 2 bases and 11 bases, in that order; junction bases with no gene match: 8. Germline loops: CDR1 SQVTM, CDR2 ANQGSEA.

This chain connects TRBV27 to TRBJ1-6; the D gene is possibly TRBD1 (6 bases). V lost 4 bases, J lost 9 bases, and 13 bases lay in between. The CDR3 loop spans 14 amino acids. CDR1 and CDR2 from the germline V gene are MNHEY and SMNVEV (reference sequence). The CDR3 is CASSSPGDTSPLHF. CDR3 nucleotide sequence: TGTGCCAGCAGTTCCCCAGGGGACACTTCACCCCTCCACTTT.